A selection of T cell receptor beta chains follows, all from one sample in a study of vaccination and CD4 T cells after COVID-19. Their specific antigens are unknown. TCRdb reprocessed the PCR reads via MiXCR and lists one record per CDR3 protein. The sample has 20,000 to 25,000 distinct CDR3 sequences, about 40% seen once. This specimen was CD4+ T cells from blood, cultured in vitro, taken before SARS-CoV-2 vaccination. The receptors come from a human donor who had recovered from COVID-19. Each CDR3 is given with its conserved first and last residue. A D gene is named only where the DNA matches it firmly. Size is stated for part of the rows, as once, few or many counts, or as a class when the clone is expanded.

abundance: .
j_gene: TRBJ1-2
d_gene: .
v_gene: TRBV27
CDR3nt: TGTGCCAGCAGTTTAAAGGGGCCTGCTAACTATGGCTACACCTTC
CDR3aa: CASSLKGPANYGYTF

abundance: .
j_gene: TRBJ2-5
d_gene: TRBD2
v_gene: TRBV4-1
CDR3nt: TGCGCCAGCAGCCAAGCTGGGGGGGGGATGACCCAGTACTTC
CDR3aa: CASSQAGGGMTQYF

abundance: .
j_gene: TRBJ2-3
d_gene: .
v_gene: TRBV5-4
CDR3nt: TGTGCCAGCAGCCTGACTCCAACAGATACGCAGTATTTT
CDR3aa: CASSLTPTDTQYF

abundance: .
j_gene: TRBJ2-7
d_gene: .
v_gene: TRBV18
CDR3nt: TGTGCCAGCTCACCACGGACAGAGCCTCGCGAGCAGTACTTC
CDR3aa: CASSPRTEPREQYF

abundance: .
j_gene: TRBJ2-2
d_gene: .
v_gene: TRBV7-3
CDR3nt: TGTGCCAGCAGCTTTCGCGGGGAAGGGATCGGGGAGCTGTTTTTT
CDR3aa: CASSFRGEGIGELFF

abundance: .
j_gene: TRBJ1-2
d_gene: .
v_gene: TRBV28
CDR3nt: TGTGCCAGCAGTCCCCCCCGCGCGGCCCTATACACCTTC
CDR3aa: CASSPPRAALYTF

abundance: .
j_gene: TRBJ1-1
d_gene: TRBD1
v_gene: TRBV2
CDR3nt: TGTGCCAGGAGTAAGGGACAGGGAAATACTGAAGCTTTCTTT
CDR3aa: CARSKGQGNTEAFF

abundance: .
j_gene: TRBJ2-1
d_gene: TRBD2
v_gene: TRBV7-9
CDR3nt: TGTGCCAGCAGCTTATCTCTCCTACGACTAGCGGGGGTTGGCAATGAGCAGTTCTTC
CDR3aa: CASSLSLLRLAGVGNEQFF

abundance: few
j_gene: TRBJ2-3
d_gene: TRBD2
v_gene: TRBV27
CDR3nt: TGTGCCAGCAGGATAGCGGGGGTGAAAGATACGCAGTATTTT
CDR3aa: CASRIAGVKDTQYF

abundance: few
j_gene: TRBJ1-6
d_gene: .
v_gene: TRBV6-2/TRBV6-3
CDR3nt: TGTGCCAGCAGTTACTCGCGCGGAAGCTCCTATAATTCACCCCTCCACTTT
CDR3aa: CASSYSRGSSYNSPLHF

abundance: few
j_gene: TRBJ2-5
d_gene: TRBD2
v_gene: TRBV20-1
CDR3nt: TGCAGTGCGAGGACTAGCGGGAGATTAGAGACCCAGTACTTC
CDR3aa: CSARTSGRLETQYF

abundance: few
j_gene: TRBJ2-3
d_gene: TRBD2
v_gene: TRBV19
CDR3nt: TGTGCCAGTAGTACAGGAGGCGGGGGGGGAGATACGCAGTATTTT
CDR3aa: CASSTGGGGGDTQYF

abundance: few
j_gene: TRBJ2-5
d_gene: .
v_gene: TRBV11-3
CDR3nt: TGTGCCAGCAGCTTAGAGCACAGGGCAGAGACCCAGTACTTC
CDR3aa: CASSLEHRAETQYF

abundance: .
j_gene: TRBJ1-1
d_gene: TRBD1
v_gene: TRBV7-2
CDR3nt: TGTGCCAGCAGCTTCCTGGGACAGGGGGCGGAATTAACTTTCTTT
CDR3aa: CASSFLGQGAELTFF

abundance: .
j_gene: TRBJ1-1
d_gene: .
v_gene: TRBV2
CDR3nt: TGTGCCAGCAGTCTGCCCGGGACGAACACTGAAGCTTTCTTT
CDR3aa: CASSLPGTNTEAFF

abundance: .
j_gene: TRBJ1-5
d_gene: .
v_gene: TRBV6-5
CDR3nt: TGTGCCAGCAGTTACTCAGCGGGGGGGGCCCAGCATTTT
CDR3aa: CASSYSAGGAQHF

abundance: few
j_gene: TRBJ1-1
d_gene: TRBD1
v_gene: TRBV19
CDR3nt: TGTGCCAGTAGTATCGTCTACACCGGGACAGGGAACACTGAAGCTTTCTTT
CDR3aa: CASSIVYTGTGNTEAFF

abundance: few
j_gene: TRBJ2-2
d_gene: .
v_gene: TRBV19
CDR3nt: TGTGCCAGTAGCGGGGGGCTCCTTAACGGGGAGCTGTTTTTT
CDR3aa: CASSGGLLNGELFF

abundance: .
j_gene: TRBJ2-1
d_gene: TRBD2
v_gene: TRBV27
CDR3nt: TGTGCCAGCTGCCCGACTAGCGGGGAACAATACAATGAGCAGTTCTTC
CDR3aa: CASCPTSGEQYNEQFF

abundance: .
j_gene: TRBJ1-5
d_gene: .
v_gene: TRBV2
CDR3nt: TGTGCCAGCAGTGAACAGGTCAATCAGCCCCAGCATTTT
CDR3aa: CASSEQVNQPQHF

abundance: .
j_gene: TRBJ2-7
d_gene: .
v_gene: TRBV2
CDR3nt: TGTGCCAGCAGGGACATTCCCTACGAGCAGTACTTC
CDR3aa: CASRDIPYEQYF

abundance: .
j_gene: TRBJ1-1
d_gene: .
v_gene: TRBV20-1
CDR3nt: TGCAGTGCCCCCTTCGTCGGAGGGAACACTGAAGCTTTCTTT
CDR3aa: CSAPFVGGNTEAFF

abundance: .
j_gene: TRBJ1-5
d_gene: .
v_gene: TRBV16
CDR3nt: TGTGCCAGCAGTTTGGGTGATCAGCCCCAGCATTTT
CDR3aa: CASSLGDQPQHF

abundance: few
j_gene: TRBJ2-2
d_gene: TRBD2
v_gene: TRBV6-2/TRBV6-3
CDR3nt: TGTGCCACCATCGGCGGGACTAGCGGGAAGGCCGGGGAGCTGTTTTTT
CDR3aa: CATIGGTSGKAGELFF

abundance: once
j_gene: TRBJ2-3
d_gene: TRBD2
v_gene: TRBV9
CDR3nt: TGTGCCAGCAGCGAACCGGGACTAGCGGGAGGAGGTGATACGCAGTATTTT
CDR3aa: CASSEPGLAGGGDTQYF

abundance: .
j_gene: TRBJ2-5
d_gene: TRBD2
v_gene: TRBV19
CDR3nt: TGTGCCAGTAGTGTAGGGACTAGCGGAGAGACCCAGTACTTC
CDR3aa: CASSVGTSGETQYF

abundance: .
j_gene: TRBJ1-1
d_gene: .
v_gene: TRBV28
CDR3nt: TGTGCCAGCAGCTCCCGTGAAGCTTTCTTT
CDR3aa: CASSSREAFF

abundance: .
j_gene: TRBJ1-4
d_gene: .
v_gene: TRBV19
CDR3nt: TGTGCCAGCTCCACGCCTAGGGATAATGAAAAACTGTTTTTT
CDR3aa: CASSTPRDNEKLFF

abundance: .
j_gene: TRBJ2-2
d_gene: TRBD2
v_gene: TRBV7-9
CDR3nt: TGTGCCAGCAGCGACATAATGGCAGGGAGGGCCAACACCGGGGAGCTGTTTTTT
CDR3aa: CASSDIMAGRANTGELFF

abundance: few
j_gene: TRBJ1-5
d_gene: .
v_gene: TRBV6-2/TRBV6-3
CDR3nt: TGTGCCAGCAGTTACTCAGGAGTTGGCAATCAGCCCCAGCATTTT
CDR3aa: CASSYSGVGNQPQHF

abundance: .
j_gene: TRBJ2-2
d_gene: .
v_gene: TRBV19
CDR3nt: TGTGCCAGTAGTCTTCGCACCGGGGAGCTGTTTTTT
CDR3aa: CASSLRTGELFF

abundance: .
j_gene: TRBJ2-1
d_gene: TRBD2
v_gene: TRBV7-7
CDR3nt: TGTGCCAGCAGCCCAGGACTAGCGGGGGTAAATGAGCAGTTCTTC
CDR3aa: CASSPGLAGVNEQFF

abundance: .
j_gene: TRBJ1-1
d_gene: .
v_gene: TRBV7-9
CDR3nt: TGTGCCAGCAGCACAGAAGGTTGGGGGGGTGGGAACACTGAAGCTTTCTTT
CDR3aa: CASSTEGWGGGNTEAFF

abundance: .
j_gene: TRBJ2-2
d_gene: TRBD1
v_gene: TRBV7-3
CDR3nt: TGTGCCAGCAGCCCCGGGACAGGGAACACCGGGGAGCTGTTTTTT
CDR3aa: CASSPGTGNTGELFF

abundance: few
j_gene: TRBJ1-1
d_gene: .
v_gene: TRBV4-1
CDR3nt: TGCGCCAGCAGCCGCCAGGAAGGAGCCACTGAAGCTTTCTTT
CDR3aa: CASSRQEGATEAFF

abundance: .
j_gene: TRBJ1-6
d_gene: .
v_gene: TRBV15
CDR3nt: TGTGCCACCAGCAGGGACGACCACAGCTTACTCAACAACTATAATTCACCCCTCCACTTT
CDR3aa: CATSRDDHSLLNNYNSPLHF

abundance: few
j_gene: TRBJ1-1
d_gene: .
v_gene: TRBV6-5
CDR3nt: TGTGCCAGCAGTTATAGGGGCATCGGAGCTTTCTTT
CDR3aa: CASSYRGIGAFF

abundance: .
j_gene: TRBJ1-3
d_gene: .
v_gene: TRBV6-1
CDR3nt: TGTGCCAGCAGCGAAGGAGCGGGGGGTGGAAACACCATATATTTT
CDR3aa: CASSEGAGGGNTIYF

abundance: .
j_gene: TRBJ1-1
d_gene: TRBD1
v_gene: TRBV7-2
CDR3nt: TGTGCCAGCAGCGGACAGGGGGCTTTGTCCGAAGCTTTCTTT
CDR3aa: CASSGQGALSEAFF

abundance: few
j_gene: TRBJ1-5
d_gene: .
v_gene: TRBV6-2/TRBV6-3
CDR3nt: TGTGCCAGCAGGAATAGCAATCAGCCCCAGCATTTT
CDR3aa: CASRNSNQPQHF

abundance: few
j_gene: TRBJ1-5
d_gene: TRBD1
v_gene: TRBV19
CDR3nt: TGTGCCAGTAGTATAGTGGGACAGATACATAGCAATCAGCCCCAGCATTTT
CDR3aa: CASSIVGQIHSNQPQHF

abundance: few
j_gene: TRBJ2-2
d_gene: .
v_gene: TRBV7-2
CDR3nt: TGTGCCAGCAGCTTAGTCTGGGATTACACCGGGGAGCTGTTTTTT
CDR3aa: CASSLVWDYTGELFF

abundance: .
j_gene: TRBJ2-5
d_gene: TRBD1
v_gene: TRBV20-1
CDR3nt: TGCAGTGCTTGGGGGACAGAGGAGACCCAGTACTTC
CDR3aa: CSAWGTEETQYF